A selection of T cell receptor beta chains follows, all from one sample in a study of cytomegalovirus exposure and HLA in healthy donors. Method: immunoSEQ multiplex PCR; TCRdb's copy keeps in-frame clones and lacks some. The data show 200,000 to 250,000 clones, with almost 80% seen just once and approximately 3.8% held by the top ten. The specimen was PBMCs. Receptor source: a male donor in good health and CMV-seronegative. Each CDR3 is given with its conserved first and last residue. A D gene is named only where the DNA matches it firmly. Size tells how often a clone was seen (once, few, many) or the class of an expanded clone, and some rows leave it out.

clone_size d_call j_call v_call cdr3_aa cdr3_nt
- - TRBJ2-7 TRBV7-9 CASSSDRSYEQYF TGTGCCAGCAGCTCCGACAGATCCTACGAGCAGTACTTC
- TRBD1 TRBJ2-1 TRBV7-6 CASSPGTGAYNEQFF TGTGCCAGCAGCCCAGGGACAGGGGCTTACAATGAGCAGTTCTTC
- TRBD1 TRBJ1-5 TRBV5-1 CASSLEGTGAGNQPQHF TGCGCCAGCAGCTTGGAGGGGACAGGGGCAGGTAATCAGCCCCAGCATTTT
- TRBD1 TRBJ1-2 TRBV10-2 CASSRDRANYGYTF TGCGCCAGCAGCCGGGACAGGGCTAACTATGGCTACACCTTC
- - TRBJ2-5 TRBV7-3 CASSLTGGEESQYF TGTGCCAGCAGCTTAACCGGAGGGGAAGAGTCCCAGTACTTC
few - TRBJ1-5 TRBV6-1 CASSVQRTADQPQHF TGTGCCAGCAGTGTCCAGCGGACGGCGGATCAGCCCCAGCATTTT
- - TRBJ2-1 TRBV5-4 CASSLAYGEQFF TGTGCCAGCAGCTTGGCCTACGGGGAGCAGTTCTTC
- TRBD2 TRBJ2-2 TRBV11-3 CASSLERGGDTGELFF TGTGCCAGCAGCTTAGAACGGGGGGGCGACACCGGGGAGCTGTTTTTT
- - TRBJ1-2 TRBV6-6 CASSPTSQANYGYTF TGTGCCAGCAGTCCCACTTCACAGGCTAACTATGGCTACACCTTC
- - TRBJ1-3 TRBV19 CASLRDFLSSGNTIYF TGTGCCAGCCTGCGGGACTTTTTGAGCTCTGGAAACACCATATATTTT
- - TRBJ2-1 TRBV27 CASSSRGLGNEQFF TGTGCCAGCAGTTCCAGGGGTTTGGGCAATGAGCAGTTCTTC
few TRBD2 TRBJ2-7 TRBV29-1 CSVGKGFETSGYEQYF TGCAGCGTTGGAAAGGGTTTTGAGACTAGCGGCTACGAGCAGTACTTC
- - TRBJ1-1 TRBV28 CASSLRGAAFF TGTGCCAGCAGTTTACGGGGTGCCGCTTTCTTT
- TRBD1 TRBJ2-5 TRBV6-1 CASSAGDSIQETQYF TGTGCCAGCAGTGCAGGGGACAGTATACAAGAGACCCAGTACTTC
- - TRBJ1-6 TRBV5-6 CASSLGPGTRRNSPLHF TGTGCCAGCAGCTTGGGGCCCGGGACAAGAAGGAATTCACCCCTCCACTTT
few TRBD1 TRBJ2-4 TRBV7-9 CASSHRGMAAKNIQYF TGTGCCAGCAGCCACAGGGGGATGGCGGCCAAAAACATTCAGTACTTC
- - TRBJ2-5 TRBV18 CASSPESETQYF TGTGCCAGCTCACCAGAGAGCGAGACCCAGTACTTC
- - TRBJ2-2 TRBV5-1 CASSLRAGNTGELFF TGCGCCAGCAGCTTACGAGCGGGGAACACCGGGGAGCTGTTTTTT
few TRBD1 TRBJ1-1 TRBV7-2 CASSYTGVTEAFF TGTGCCAGCAGTTACACAGGGGTGACTGAAGCTTTCTTT
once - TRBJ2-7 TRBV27 CASSFGEDYEQYF TGTGCCAGCAGTTTTGGGGAGGACTACGAGCAGTACTTC
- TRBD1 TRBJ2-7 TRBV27 CASSSRDRATYEQYF TGTGCCAGCAGTTCGCGGGACAGGGCCACCTACGAGCAGTACTTC
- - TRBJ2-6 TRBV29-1 CSVAAPEGTGANVLTF TGCAGCGTTGCCGCCCCGGAGGGTACTGGGGCCAACGTCCTGACTTTC
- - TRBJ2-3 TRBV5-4 CASSLSSTDTQYF TGTGCCAGCAGCTTGTCGAGCACAGATACGCAGTATTTT
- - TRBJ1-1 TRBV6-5 CASSYDGAGTEAFF TGTGCCAGCAGTTACGATGGGGCGGGGACTGAAGCTTTCTTT
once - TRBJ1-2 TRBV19 CASGGYGYTF TGTGCCAGTGGGGGGTATGGCTACACCTTC
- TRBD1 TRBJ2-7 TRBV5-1 CASSWTTGDSYEQYF TGCGCCAGCAGCTGGACGACAGGGGATTCTTACGAGCAGTACTTC
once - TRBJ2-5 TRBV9 CASSPGAGGRETQYF TGTGCCAGCAGCCCCGGGGCAGGGGGGCGAGAGACCCAGTACTTC
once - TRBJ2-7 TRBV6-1 CASSELTRGVWEQYF TGTGCCAGCAGTGAATTAACTCGGGGAGTGTGGGAGCAGTACTTC
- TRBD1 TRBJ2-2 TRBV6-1 CASSVTGVGGNGELFF TGTGCCAGCAGTGTAACAGGGGTTGGGGGAAATGGGGAGCTGTTTTTT
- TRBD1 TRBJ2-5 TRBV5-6 CASSSAQGARETQYF TGTGCCAGCAGCTCCGCACAGGGGGCGCGCGAGACCCAGTACTTC
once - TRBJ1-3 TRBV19 CAVSGGLAGNTIYF TGTGCCGTCTCGGGAGGGCTCGCTGGAAACACCATATATTTT
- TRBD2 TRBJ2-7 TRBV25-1 CASSPGLASYEQYF TGTGCCAGCAGTCCCGGACTAGCCTCCTACGAGCAGTACTTC
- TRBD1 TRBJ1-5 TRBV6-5 CASRRQGENNQPQHF TGTGCCAGCAGACGACAGGGGGAGAACAATCAGCCCCAGCATTTT
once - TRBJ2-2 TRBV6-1 CASSIRSNTGELFF TGTGCCAGCAGTATCAGATCGAACACCGGGGAGCTGTTTTTT
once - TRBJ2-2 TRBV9 CASSGLVGGQTGELFF TGTGCCAGCAGCGGGTTAGTGGGAGGCCAGACCGGGGAGCTGTTTTTT
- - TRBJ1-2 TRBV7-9 CASSPDSFGYTF TGTGCCAGCAGCCCTGACAGCTTTGGCTACACCTTC
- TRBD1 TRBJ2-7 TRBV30 CAWKDRVEQYF TGTGCCTGGAAGGACAGGGTCGAGCAGTACTTC
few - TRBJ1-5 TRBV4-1 CASSQDTGFQPQHF TGCGCCAGCAGCCAAGATACAGGGTTTCAGCCCCAGCATTTT
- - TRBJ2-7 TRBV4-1 CASSQDREERYF TGCGCCAGCAGCCAAGACAGGGAAGAGCGGTACTTC
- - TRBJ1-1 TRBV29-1 CSAMTGLNTEAFF TGCAGCGCCATGACAGGCCTGAACACTGAAGCTTTCTTT
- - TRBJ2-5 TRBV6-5 CASSHLGGNQETQYF TGTGCCAGCAGTCACCTAGGCGGGAACCAAGAGACCCAGTACTTC
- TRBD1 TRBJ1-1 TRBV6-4 CASREGQGNTEAFF TGTGCCAGCAGGGAAGGACAGGGGAACACTGAAGCTTTCTTT
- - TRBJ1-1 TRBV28 CASRKGANTEAFF TGTGCCAGCAGGAAGGGAGCGAACACTGAAGCTTTCTTT
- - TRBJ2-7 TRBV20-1 CSAGHLYEQYF TGCAGTGCGGGACACCTCTACGAGCAGTACTTC
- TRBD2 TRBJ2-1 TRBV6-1 CASSERAGGPRGEGEQFF TGTGCCAGCAGTGAGAGAGCGGGAGGGCCTAGGGGAGAGGGTGAGCAGTTCTTC
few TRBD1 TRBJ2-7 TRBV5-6 CASSSGQGFYEQYF TGTGCCAGCAGCTCGGGACAGGGGTTTTACGAGCAGTACTTC
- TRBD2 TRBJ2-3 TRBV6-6 CASSYIAGAGTDTQYF TGTGCCAGCAGTTACATAGCGGGAGCTGGGACAGATACGCAGTATTTT
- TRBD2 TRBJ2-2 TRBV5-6 CASSSYLAGETGELFF TGTGCCAGCAGCTCTTATCTAGCGGGAGAAACCGGGGAGCTGTTTTTT